The T cell receptor beta chain described here comes from a study of OX40 agonist ivuxolimab in advanced cancers. About the study: Across the patients, intravenous ivuxolimab was delivered every 2 weeks at 0.01 to 10 mg/kg. Among those treated, three patients had partial responses, one with hepatocellular carcinoma and two with cutaneous melanoma. Study-wide findings and caveats: Some of the nonresponding patients also showed low levels of normalized T-cell clonal expansion. Compared with others, partial responders at 0.1-3.0 mg/kg displayed clonal expansion among the lowest.

This clone was detected only once. Its specificity is unknown. Trimming stripped 2 bases from V and 4 bases from J, with 12 bases between. The CDR3 is 15 amino acids. CDR1 and CDR2 from the germline V gene are SEHNR and FQNEAQ (reference sequence). The data were produced by immunoSEQ multiplex PCR, yet TCRdb's version contains in-frame clones alone and is incomplete. The sample carries some 65,000 clones, 75% to 90% recorded once. The chain employs TRBV7-9 and TRBJ1-3, with TRBD1 as a possible D gene (5 bases). The receptor's source is an adult with an advanced solid tumor such as melanoma, head and neck, liver or kidney cancer. The starting material was CD4+ or CD8+ T cells sorted from blood, obtained in a trial of the OX40 agonist ivuxolimab. The CDR3 protein is CASSLNTGLGNTIYF. Written as DNA, the CDR3 is TGTGCCAGCAGCTTAAACACAGGCCTCGGAAACACCATATATTTT.